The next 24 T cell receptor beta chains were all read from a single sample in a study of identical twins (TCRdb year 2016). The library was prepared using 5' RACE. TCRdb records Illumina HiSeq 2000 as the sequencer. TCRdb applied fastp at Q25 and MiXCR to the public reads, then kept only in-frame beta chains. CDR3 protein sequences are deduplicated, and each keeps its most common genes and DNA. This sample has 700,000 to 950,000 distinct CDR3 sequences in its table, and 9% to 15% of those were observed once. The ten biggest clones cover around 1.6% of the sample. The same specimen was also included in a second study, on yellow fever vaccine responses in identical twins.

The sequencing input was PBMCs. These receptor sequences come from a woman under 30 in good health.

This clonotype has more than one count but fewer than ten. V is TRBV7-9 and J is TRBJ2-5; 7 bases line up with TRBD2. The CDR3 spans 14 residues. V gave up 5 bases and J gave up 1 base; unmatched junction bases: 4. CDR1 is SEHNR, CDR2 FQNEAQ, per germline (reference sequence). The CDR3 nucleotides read TGTGCCAGCAGCCCAGCTAGCGGCCAAGAGACCCAGTACTTC. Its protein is CASSPASGQETQYF.

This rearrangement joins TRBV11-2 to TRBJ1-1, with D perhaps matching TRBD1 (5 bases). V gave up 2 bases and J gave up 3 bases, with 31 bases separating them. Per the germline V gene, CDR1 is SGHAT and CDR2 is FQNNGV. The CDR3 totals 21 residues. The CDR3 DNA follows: TGTGCCAGCAGCTTATCTCCACGTCAACCCGGGACTGGCCCTCATGACACTGAAGCTTTCTTT. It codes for CASSLSPRQPGTGPHDTEAFF.

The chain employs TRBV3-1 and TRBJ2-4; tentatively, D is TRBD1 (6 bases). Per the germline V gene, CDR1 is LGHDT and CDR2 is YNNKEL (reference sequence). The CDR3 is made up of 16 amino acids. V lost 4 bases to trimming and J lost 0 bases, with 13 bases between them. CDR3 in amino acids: CASSPQGTIAKNIQYF. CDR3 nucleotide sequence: TGTGCCAGCAGCCCACAGGGAACAATAGCCAAAAACATTCAGTACTTC.

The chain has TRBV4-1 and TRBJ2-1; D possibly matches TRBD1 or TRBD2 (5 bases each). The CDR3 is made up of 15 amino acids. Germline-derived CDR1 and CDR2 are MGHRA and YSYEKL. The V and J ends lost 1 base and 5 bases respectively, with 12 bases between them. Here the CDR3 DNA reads TGCGCCAGCAGCCAAGCCGGGACCAAGAACAATGAGCAGTTCTTC. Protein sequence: CASSQAGTKNNEQFF.

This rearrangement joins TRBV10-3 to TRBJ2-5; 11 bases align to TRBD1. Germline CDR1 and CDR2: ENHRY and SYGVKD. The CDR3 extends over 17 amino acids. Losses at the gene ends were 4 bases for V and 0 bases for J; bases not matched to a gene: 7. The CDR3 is CAISARWGQGDQETQYF. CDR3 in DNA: TGTGCCATCAGTGCCCGGTGGGGACAGGGGGACCAAGAGACCCAGTACTTC.

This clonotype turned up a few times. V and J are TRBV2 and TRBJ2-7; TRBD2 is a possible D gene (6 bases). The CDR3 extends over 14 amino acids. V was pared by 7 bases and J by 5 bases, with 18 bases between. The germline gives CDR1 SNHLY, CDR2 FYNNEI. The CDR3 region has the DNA TGTGCCAGCACCCAGGAAGGAGGGATTAACGAGCAGTACTTC. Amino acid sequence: CASTQEGGINEQYF.

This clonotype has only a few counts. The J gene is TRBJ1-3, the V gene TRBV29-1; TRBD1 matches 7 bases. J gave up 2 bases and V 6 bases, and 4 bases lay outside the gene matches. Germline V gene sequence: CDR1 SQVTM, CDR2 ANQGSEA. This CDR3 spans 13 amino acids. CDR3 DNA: TGCAGCGTGAAGACAGGGACTGGAAACACCATATATTTT. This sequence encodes CSVKTGTGNTIYF.

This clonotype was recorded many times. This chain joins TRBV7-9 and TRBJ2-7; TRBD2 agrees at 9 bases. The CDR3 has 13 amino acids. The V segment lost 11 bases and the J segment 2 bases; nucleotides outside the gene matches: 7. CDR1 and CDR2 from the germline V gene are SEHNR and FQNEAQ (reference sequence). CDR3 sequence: CAGSSGIPYEQYF. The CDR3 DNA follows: TGTGCCGGGTCTAGCGGGATTCCCTACGAGCAGTACTTC.

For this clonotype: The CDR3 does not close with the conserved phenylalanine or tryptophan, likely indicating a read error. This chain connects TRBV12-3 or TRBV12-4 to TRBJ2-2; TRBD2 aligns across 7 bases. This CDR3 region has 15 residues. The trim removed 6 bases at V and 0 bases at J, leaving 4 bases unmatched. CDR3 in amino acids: CASSAGLTNTGELFS. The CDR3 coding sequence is TGTGCCAGCAGCGCGGGACTAACGAACACCGGGGAGCTGTTTTCT.

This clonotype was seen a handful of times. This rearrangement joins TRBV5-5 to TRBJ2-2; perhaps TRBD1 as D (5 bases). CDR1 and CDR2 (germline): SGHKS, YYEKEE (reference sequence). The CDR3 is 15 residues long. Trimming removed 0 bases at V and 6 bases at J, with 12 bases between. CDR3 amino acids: CASSLGQRRPGELFF. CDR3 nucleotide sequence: TGTGCCAGCAGCTTGGGACAGAGGAGACCCGGGGAGCTGTTTTTT.

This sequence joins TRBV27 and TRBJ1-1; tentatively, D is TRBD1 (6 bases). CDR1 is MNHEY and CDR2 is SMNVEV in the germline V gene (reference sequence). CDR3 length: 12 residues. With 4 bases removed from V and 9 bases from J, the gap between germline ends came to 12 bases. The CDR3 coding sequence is TGTGCCAGCAGTTCCAACAGGGAGCAAGCTTTCTTT. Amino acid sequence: CASSSNREQAFF.

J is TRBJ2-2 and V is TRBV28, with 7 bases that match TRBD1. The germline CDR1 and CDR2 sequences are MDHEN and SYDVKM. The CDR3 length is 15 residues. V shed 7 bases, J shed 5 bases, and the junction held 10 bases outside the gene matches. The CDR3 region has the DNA TGTGCCAGCACCCAGAGGGACAGACCGACCGGGGAGCTGTTTTTT. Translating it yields CASTQRDRPTGELFF.

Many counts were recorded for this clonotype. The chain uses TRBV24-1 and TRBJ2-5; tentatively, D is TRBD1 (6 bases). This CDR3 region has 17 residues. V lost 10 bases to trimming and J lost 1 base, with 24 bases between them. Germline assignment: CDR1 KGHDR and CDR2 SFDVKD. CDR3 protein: CATSQSPLGTSQETQYF. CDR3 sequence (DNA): TGTGCCACTTCGCAGTCCCCTCTCGGGACATCCCAAGAGACCCAGTACTTC.

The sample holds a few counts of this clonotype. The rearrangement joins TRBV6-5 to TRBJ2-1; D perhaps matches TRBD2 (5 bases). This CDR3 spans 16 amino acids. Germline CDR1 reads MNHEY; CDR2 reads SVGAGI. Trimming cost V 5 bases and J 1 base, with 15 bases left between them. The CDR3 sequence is CASSTARASSYNEQFF. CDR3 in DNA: TGTGCCAGCAGTACTGCGAGGGCCTCATCCTACAATGAGCAGTTCTTC.

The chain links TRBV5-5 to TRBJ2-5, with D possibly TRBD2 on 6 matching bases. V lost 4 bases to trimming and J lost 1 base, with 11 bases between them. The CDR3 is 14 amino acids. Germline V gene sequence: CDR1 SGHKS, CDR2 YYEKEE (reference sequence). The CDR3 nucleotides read TGTGCCAGCAGCCCCTGGGACTTCCAAGAGACCCAGTACTTC. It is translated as CASSPWDFQETQYF.

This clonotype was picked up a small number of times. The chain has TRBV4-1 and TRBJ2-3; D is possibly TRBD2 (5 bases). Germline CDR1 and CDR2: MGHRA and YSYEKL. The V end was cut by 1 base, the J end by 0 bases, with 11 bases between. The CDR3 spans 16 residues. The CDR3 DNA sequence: TGCGCCAGCAGCCAAGCCCTAGCCTCTAGCACAGATACGCAGTATTTT. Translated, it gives CASSQALASSTDTQYF.

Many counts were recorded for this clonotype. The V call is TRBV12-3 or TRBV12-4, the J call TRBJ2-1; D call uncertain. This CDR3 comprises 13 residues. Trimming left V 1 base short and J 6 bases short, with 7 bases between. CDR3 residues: CASSLVDSNEQFF. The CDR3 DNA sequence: TGTGCCAGCAGTTTAGTGGATTCCAATGAGCAGTTCTTC.

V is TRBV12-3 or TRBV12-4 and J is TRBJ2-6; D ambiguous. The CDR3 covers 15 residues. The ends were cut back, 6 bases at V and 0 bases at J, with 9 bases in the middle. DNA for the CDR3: TGTGCCAGCAGCTCCTCGAGCTCTGGGGCCAACGTCCTGACTTTC. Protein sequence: CASSSSSSGANVLTF.

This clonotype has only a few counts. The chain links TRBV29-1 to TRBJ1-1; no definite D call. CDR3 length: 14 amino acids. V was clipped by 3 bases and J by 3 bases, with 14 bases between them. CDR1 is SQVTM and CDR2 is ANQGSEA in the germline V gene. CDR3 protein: CSVEDPLGYTEAFF. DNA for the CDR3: TGCAGCGTTGAGGATCCTCTCGGGTACACTGAAGCTTTCTTT.

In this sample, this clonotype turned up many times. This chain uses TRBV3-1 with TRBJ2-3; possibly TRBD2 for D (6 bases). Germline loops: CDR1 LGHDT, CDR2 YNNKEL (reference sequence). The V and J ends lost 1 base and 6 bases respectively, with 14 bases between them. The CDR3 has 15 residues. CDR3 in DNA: TGTGCCAGCAGCCAAGGACTGGCGGGAAGGGATACGCAGTATTTT. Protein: CASSQGLAGRDTQYF.

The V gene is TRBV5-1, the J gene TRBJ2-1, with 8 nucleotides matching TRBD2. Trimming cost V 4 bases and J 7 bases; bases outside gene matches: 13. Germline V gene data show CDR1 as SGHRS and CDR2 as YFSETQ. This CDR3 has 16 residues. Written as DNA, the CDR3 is TGCGCCAGCAGCAGCCCGGGACTAGTCTCTCCGAATGAGCAGTTCTTC. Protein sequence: CASSSPGLVSPNEQFF.

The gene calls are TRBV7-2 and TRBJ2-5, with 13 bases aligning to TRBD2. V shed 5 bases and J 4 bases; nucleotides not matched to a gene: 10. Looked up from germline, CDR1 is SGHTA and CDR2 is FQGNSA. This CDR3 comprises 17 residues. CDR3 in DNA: TGTGCCAGCAGCCTGCTACTAGCGGGGGGGCCGCGAGAGACCCAGTACTTC. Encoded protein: CASSLLLAGGPRETQYF.

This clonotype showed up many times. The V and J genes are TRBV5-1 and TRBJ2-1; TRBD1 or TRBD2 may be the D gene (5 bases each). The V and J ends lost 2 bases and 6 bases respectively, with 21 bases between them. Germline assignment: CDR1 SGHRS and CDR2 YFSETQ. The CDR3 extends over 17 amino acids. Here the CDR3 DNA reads TGCGCCAGCAGCTTCCGCCCCACCGGGACGCCTATCAATGAGCAGTTCTTC. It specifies CASSFRPTGTPINEQFF. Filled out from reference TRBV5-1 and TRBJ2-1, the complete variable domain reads KAGVTQTPRYLIKTRGQQVTLSCSPISGHRSVSWYQQTPGQGLQFLFEYFSETQRNKGNFPGRFSGRQFSNSRSEMNVSTLELGDSALYLCASSFRPTGTPINEQFFGPGTRLTVL.

The DNA of the CDR3 is TGTGCCAGCAGGGGGACAGTAACTTTCTTC. It yields the protein CASRGTVTFF. The chain carries TRBV2 and TRBJ2-1; 7 nucleotides match TRBD1. The ends lost 6 bases at V and 16 bases at J; junction bases unmatched: 6. Germline-derived CDR1 and CDR2 are SNHLY and FYNNEI. The CDR3 is made up of 10 amino acids.